This T cell receptor beta chain was found in a study of blood T cell repertoires in COVID-19. Whole-study context: Researchers got acute and convalescent COVID-19 samples from the United States, Italy and Spain. T cells, B-cell-depleted T cells, or PBMCs supplied cDNA or gDNA.

Seattle's enrolled individuals joined amid active infection and were then monitored longitudinally. Method: immunoSEQ multiplex PCR; TCRdb's copy keeps in-frame clones and lacks some. Among fewer than 200,000 clones listed, around 87% were seen once. Germline lookup yields CDR1 KGHSH and CDR2 LQKENI. V lost 3 bases and J lost 3, with 9 bases in between. The CDR3 loop spans 13 amino acids. This clonotype originated in a woman older than 75 with COVID-19, enrolled during active disease. What was sequenced was peripheral blood. The chain combines TRBV18 with TRBJ2-7; maybe TRBD2 (5 bases). Written as DNA, the CDR3 is TGTGCCAGCTCACCGGACGGGAACTACGAGCAGTACTTC. This gives the protein CASSPDGNYEQYF.